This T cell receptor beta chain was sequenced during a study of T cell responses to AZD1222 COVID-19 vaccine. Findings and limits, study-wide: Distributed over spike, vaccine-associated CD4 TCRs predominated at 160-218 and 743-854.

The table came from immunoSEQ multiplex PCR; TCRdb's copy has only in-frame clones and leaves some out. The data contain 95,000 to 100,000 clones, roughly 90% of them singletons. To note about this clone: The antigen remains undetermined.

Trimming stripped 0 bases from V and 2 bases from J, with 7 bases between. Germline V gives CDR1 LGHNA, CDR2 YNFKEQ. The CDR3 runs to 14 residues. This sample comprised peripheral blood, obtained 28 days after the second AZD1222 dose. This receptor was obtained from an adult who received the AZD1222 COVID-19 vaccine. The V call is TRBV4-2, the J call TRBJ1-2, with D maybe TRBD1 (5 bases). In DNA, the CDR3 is TGTGCCAGCAGCCAAGACAGGGTAAACTATGGCTACACCTTC. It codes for CASSQDRVNYGYTF.